The next 21 T cell receptor beta chains were all read from a single sample in a study of T cells in localized non-small cell lung cancer. TCRdb keeps only in-frame clones here, not all; method: immunoSEQ multiplex PCR. The data hold about 12,000 clones, with about 85% observed a single time. The sequencing used peripheral blood, collected before any cancer treatment. These receptor sequences come from a male donor aged 60 or over with stage I lung adenocarcinoma.

This chain joins TRBV7-2 and TRBJ1-2; D gene unclear. Germline values: CDR1 SGHTA, CDR2 FQGNSA. V lost 5 bases, J lost 10 bases, and 14 bases lay in between. The CDR3 consists of 12 residues. CDR3 amino acids: CASSPGRVNYTF. The CDR3 coding sequence is TGTGCCAGCAGCCCTGGTAGGGTAAACTACACCTTC. Full variable domain (missing parts from reference TRBV7-2 and TRBJ1-2): GAGVSQSPSNKVTEKGKDVELRCDPISGHTALYWYRQSLGQGLEFLIYFQGNSAPDKSGLPSDRFSAERTGGSVSTLTIQRTQQEDSAVYLCASSPGRVNYTFGSGTRLTVV.

On this clone itself: An end of the junction does not agree with germline; a read error may underlie this. The CDR3 DNA is TGTGCCAGCAGTGAAACCCGACAGGGAACCCTCTTC. This codes for CASSETRQGTLF. The J gene is TRBJ1-2, the V gene TRBV2; TRBD1 matches 7 bases. The germline V gene has CDR1 SNHLY and CDR2 FYNNEI. The CDR3 runs to 12 residues.

V and J are TRBV2 and TRBJ1-5; D is unclear. Germline-derived CDR1 and CDR2 are SNHLY and FYNNEI. Trimming left V 7 bases short and J 4 bases short, with 14 bases between. The CDR3 runs to 14 residues. CDR3 DNA sequence: TGTGCCAGCAACCGAGGGCCCTTAAATCAGCCCCAGCATTTT. Translated: CASNRGPLNQPQHF.

V usage is TRBV5-1 and J usage is TRBJ1-5, with D perhaps TRBD1 (6 bases). Germline V lookup: CDR1 SGHRS, CDR2 YFSETQ. V was trimmed by 0 bases and J by 5 bases, leaving 12 bases between them. This CDR3 contains 15 residues. The CDR3 spells CASSLGGGADQPQHF. The CDR3 coding sequence is TGCGCCAGCAGCTTGGGTGGGGGGGCCGATCAGCCCCAGCATTTT.

The V gene is TRBV9, the J gene TRBJ2-5, with D hard to call. V lost 0 bases, J lost 5 bases, and 8 bases lay in between. The CDR3 contains 13 residues. Germline-derived CDR1 and CDR2 are SGDLS and YYNGEE. CDR3 nucleotides: TGTGCCAGCAGCGTAGGTAGTAGGGAGACCCAGTACTTC. This encodes CASSVGSRETQYF.

The chain uses TRBV29-1 and TRBJ1-2; D call uncertain. Trimming stripped 7 bases from V and 4 bases from J, with 16 bases between. Per germline, CDR1 SQVTM and CDR2 ANQGSEA. CDR3 length: 13 amino acids. The CDR3 DNA sequence: TGCAGCGCTGACGGTTTTCCCGTCTATGGCTACACCTTC. Its translation is CSADGFPVYGYTF.

This chain uses TRBV7-3 with TRBJ2-2; D is undetermined. The V gene lost 8 bases and the J gene lost 5 bases, with 15 bases spanning the gap. This CDR3 contains 14 residues. Germline V gene data show CDR1 as SGHTA and CDR2 as FQGTGA. The CDR3 DNA is TGTGCCAGCTCTCCGGCAGTGCTTACCGGGGAGCTGTTTTTT. This gives the protein CASSPAVLTGELFF.

The chain combines TRBV2 with TRBJ2-3; 9 bases align to TRBD2. The CDR3 spans 15 residues. J lost 4 bases, V lost 8 bases, and 10 bases had no gene match. CDR1 is SNHLY, CDR2 FYNNEI, per germline. This CDR3 is CASFGGGDFPDTQYF. CDR3 sequence (DNA): TGTGCCAGCTTTGGCGGGGGGGATTTCCCAGATACGCAGTATTTT. Full variable domain (outside the CDR3, taken from reference TRBV2 and TRBJ2-3): EPEVTQTPSHQVTQMGQEVILRCVPISNHLYFYWYRQILGQKVEFLVSFYNNEISEKSEIFDDQFSVERPDGSNFTLKIRSTKLEDSAMYFCASFGGGDFPDTQYFGPGTRLTVL.

This clone was seen only a few times. This chain joins TRBV7-2 and TRBJ1-6; TRBD1 matches at 8 bases. J gave up 9 bases and V 3 bases, and 7 bases lay outside the gene matches. This CDR3 spans 15 amino acids. Looked up from germline, CDR1 is SGHTA and CDR2 is FQGNSA. CDR3 sequence (DNA): TGTGCCAGCAGCTTTTCAGGGGGCTGGGGTTCACCCCTCCACTTT. It encodes CASSFSGGWGSPLHF.

The J gene is TRBJ1-2, the V gene TRBV18, with 8 bases that match TRBD1. Per germline, CDR1 KGHSH and CDR2 LQKENI. The CDR3 covers 13 residues. Unmatched junction bases numbered 4, after V lost 3 bases and J lost 7 bases. The DNA for the CDR3 is TGTGCCAGCTCACCGGACAGGGAGGGTGGCTACACCTTC. Translation: CASSPDREGGYTF.

The rearrangement joins TRBV5-6 to TRBJ2-7; D possibly corresponds to TRBD1 (6 bases). The CDR3 loop spans 13 amino acids. Germline V gives CDR1 SGHDT, CDR2 YYEEEE. With 0 bases removed from V and 3 bases from J, the gap between germline ends came to 7 bases. Written as DNA, the CDR3 is TGTGCCAGCAGCTTGGGAGGGGGCTACGAGCAGTACTTC. Protein product: CASSLGGGYEQYF. Filled out from reference TRBV5-6 and TRBJ2-7, the complete variable domain reads DAGVTQSPTHLIKTRGQQVTLRCSPKSGHDTVSWYQQALGQGPQFIFQYYEEEERQRGNFPDRFSGHQFPNYSSELNVNALLLGDSALYLCASSLGGGYEQYFGPGTRLTVT.

V gene TRBV6-1 combines with J gene TRBJ1-1, with D tentatively TRBD1 (5 bases). The CDR3 extends over 14 amino acids. Germline CDR1 MNHNS, CDR2 SASEGT. Trimming took off 8 bases at V and 1 base at J, with 14 bases between the two ends. In DNA, the CDR3 is TGTGCCAGCCCTAGGGACGGTAGGAACACTGAAGCTTTCTTT. Its protein product is CASPRDGRNTEAFF.

The chain uses TRBV7-9 and TRBJ2-4; the D is unclear. From germline, CDR1 is SEHNR and CDR2 FQNEAQ (reference sequence). There are 12 residues in the CDR3. The V end lost 1 base, the J end lost 14 bases, and 12 bases lay between the germline ends. The CDR3 is CASSLEGYVKYF. DNA for the CDR3: TGTGCCAGCAGCTTAGAAGGATACGTCAAGTACTTC.

This sequence joins TRBV6-1 and TRBJ2-1; no clear D gene. The germline V gene has CDR1 MNHNS and CDR2 SASEGT. This CDR3 contains 12 residues. V dropped 7 bases and J dropped 5 bases, with 9 bases sitting between them. CDR3 DNA sequence: TGTGCCAGCACCCTTAGAAACAATGAGCAGTTCTTC. Translation: CASTLRNNEQFF.

This chain uses TRBV6-1 with TRBJ1-4; the D is unclear. Trimming removed 2 bases from V and 8 bases from J, with 12 bases in between. The CDR3 length is 14 residues. Per germline, CDR1 MNHNS and CDR2 SASEGT. The CDR3 loop is CASSERLPPEKLFF. CDR3 sequence (DNA): TGTGCCAGCAGTGAAAGGTTGCCTCCAGAAAAACTGTTTTTT.

J is TRBJ1-1 and V is TRBV30; no clear D gene. Trimming stripped 0 bases from V and 1 base from J, with 12 bases between. The CDR3 is 15 amino acids. Germline V CDR1 and CDR2: GTSNPN, SVGIG (reference sequence). The CDR3 DNA reads TGTGCCTGGAGTGTACGAGGCGCTCGGAACACTGAAGCTTTCTTT. It codes for CAWSVRGARNTEAFF.

The V gene is TRBV19, the J gene TRBJ2-6; D tentatively fits TRBD1 or TRBD2 (6 bases each). Germline V lookup: CDR1 LNHDA, CDR2 SQIVND (reference sequence). CDR3 size: 17 residues. The germline V and J ends were trimmed by 3 bases and 2 bases, with 14 bases remaining between them. The CDR3 loop reads CASSILSGGPGANVLTF. The CDR3 region has the DNA TGTGCCAGTAGTATCTTAAGTGGGGGGCCTGGGGCCAACGTCCTGACTTTC.

This rearrangement joins TRBV5-3 to TRBJ1-2; no reliable D call. TRBV5-3 is noted as an ORF with a role that remains uncertain. V was clipped by 0 bases and J by 2 bases, with 8 bases between them. This CDR3 is built from 14 residues. The CDR3 here is CARSLVLANYGYTF. The CDR3 DNA follows: TGTGCCAGAAGCTTGGTGCTCGCAAACTATGGCTACACCTTC.

CDR3 DNA sequence: TGTGCCAGCAGCTCCTTTGGGGACAGAAGACAAGAGACCCAGTACTTC. It yields the protein CASSSFGDRRQETQYF. The rearrangement joins TRBV7-9 to TRBJ2-5; 7 nucleotides agree with TRBD1. Trimming took 4 bases from V and 2 from J; bases not matched to a gene: 10. The CDR3 spans 16 residues. CDR1 and CDR2 (germline): SEHNR, FQNEAQ (reference sequence).

CDR3: CASSRQGTHTGELFF. The CDR3 DNA sequence: TGTGCCAGCAGCCGCCAGGGAACCCACACCGGGGAGCTGTTTTTT. The gene calls are TRBV11-2 and TRBJ2-2; D is perhaps TRBD1 (5 bases). CDR3 size: 15 residues. CDR1 and CDR2 (germline): SGHAT, FQNNGV. V was pared by 5 bases and J by 3 bases, with 13 bases between. Complete variable domain (other parts from reference TRBV11-2 and TRBJ2-2): EAGVAQSPRYKIIEKRQSVAFWCNPISGHATLYWYQQILGQGPKLLIQFQNNGVVDDSQLPKDRFSAERLKGVDSTLKIQPAKLEDSAVYLCASSRQGTHTGELFFGEGSRLTVL.

V usage is TRBV6-1 and J usage is TRBJ2-5; D is ambiguous. The CDR3 totals 13 residues. Germline V gene lookup returns CDR1 MNHNS and CDR2 SASEGT. The V gene lost 6 bases and the J gene lost 3 bases, with 11 bases spanning the gap. The CDR3 DNA reads TGTGCCAGCAGCCAACTCGCGAAAGAGACCCAGTACTTC. Amino acid sequence: CASSQLAKETQYF.